This T cell receptor beta chain was identified in a study of cytomegalovirus exposure and HLA in healthy donors. Overall study context: Among the roughly 400 genotyped donors, around 81% were placed in the Caucasian-associated ancestry cluster. Study results and caveats: Most TCR sequences were rare, but some public TCRs occurred in many donors. Most of the CMV-associated TCR beta chains (in a later analysis) appeared to be HLA-restricted.

Healthy donors of bone marrow made up the group. V was pared by 5 bases and J by 5 bases, with 12 bases between. The germline gives CDR1 MNHEY, CDR2 SVGAGI. CDR3 size: 13 residues. The primer mix had 60 Vbeta and 13 Jbeta primers. Generated by immunoSEQ multiplex PCR, the TCRdb table keeps only in-frame clones and is missing some. The table lists 65,000 to 80,000 clones, about 78% of them singletons. As regards this clone: Its antigen is currently unknown.

This sequence joins TRBV6-5 and TRBJ1-2; D is ambiguous. The clonotype was recovered from a middle-aged woman in good health and CMV-seropositive. Sequenced sample: PBMCs. The CDR3 loop is CASSPLPLYGYTF. CDR3 in DNA: TGTGCCAGCAGTCCCCTACCGCTTTATGGCTACACCTTC.